These 19 T cell receptor beta chains were all obtained from the same sample, sequenced in a study of cytomegalovirus exposure and HLA in healthy donors. The protocol was immunoSEQ multiplex PCR, while the TCRdb copy is restricted to in-frame clones and leaves out a portion. The data hold a few hundred thousand clones, with around 89% observed a single time. Sequencing was carried out using PBMCs. The receptors were sampled from a woman aged 18-29 years in good health and CMV-seronegative.

V gene TRBV7-8 combines with J gene TRBJ2-7; no reliable D call. The CDR3 contains 16 residues. Germline V gives CDR1 SGHVS, CDR2 FQNEAQ. V was clipped by 3 bases and J by 0 bases, with 15 bases between them. CDR3 in amino acids: CASSLGRIQSSYEQYF. The CDR3 coding sequence is TGTGCCAGCAGCTTGGGTAGGATACAGAGCTCCTACGAGCAGTACTTC.

This clone was found a few times. The chain has TRBV27 and TRBJ1-5; D gene ambiguous. The germline V gene has CDR1 MNHEY and CDR2 SMNVEV (reference sequence). The V gene lost 7 bases and the J gene lost 0 bases, with 10 bases spanning the gap. This CDR3 comprises 14 residues. The DNA for the CDR3 is TGTGCCAGCACTGACAACGTTAGCAATCAGCCCCAGCATTTT. It is translated as CASTDNVSNQPQHF.

The V and J genes are TRBV2 and TRBJ2-5; 7 nucleotides agree with TRBD2. The trim removed 8 bases at V and 7 bases at J, leaving 13 bases unmatched. The length of the CDR3 is 14 residues. Germline V gene sequence: CDR1 SNHLY, CDR2 FYNNEI. CDR3 coding DNA: TGTGCCAGCGGAGTCGTACTCACGGGGGGGACCCAGTACTTC. Amino acid sequence: CASGVVLTGGTQYF.

The chain links TRBV7-3 to TRBJ2-3; D perhaps matches TRBD1 (5 bases). The V end lost 3 bases, the J end lost 2 bases, and 9 bases lay between the germline ends. This CDR3 region has 14 residues. Germline V gene data show CDR1 as SGHTA and CDR2 as FQGTGA. CDR3 nucleotide sequence: TGTGCCAGCAGCTTCCAGGGTGACACAGATACGCAGTATTTT. Translating gives CASSFQGDTDTQYF.

To note about this clone: A read error may produce the germline difference seen at one junction end. The rearrangement links TRBV11-2 to TRBJ2-7; possibly TRBD1 for D (6 bases). Germline V gene lookup returns CDR1 SGHAT and CDR2 FQNNGV. The CDR3 totals 15 residues. The CDR3 loop reads CASRLAGAGYYEQYF. In DNA, the CDR3 is TGTGCCAGCAGGTTAGCAGGGGCAGGTTACTACGAGCAGTACTTC.

The rearrangement uses TRBV27 and TRBJ1-2; possible D gene TRBD1, 5 bases. Germline CDR1 is MNHEY and CDR2 is SMNVEV (reference sequence). The CDR3 totals 13 residues. The ends were cut back, 1 base at V and 10 bases at J, with 13 bases in the middle. The CDR3 here is CASSLYQGVDYTF. In DNA form, the CDR3 reads TGTGCCAGCAGTTTATACCAAGGGGTTGACTACACCTTC.

The chain carries TRBV30 and TRBJ1-6; 10 bases map to TRBD1. This CDR3 is 15 amino acids long. The germline V gene has CDR1 GTSNPN and CDR2 SVGIG (reference sequence). With 0 bases clipped from V and 6 bases from J, the junction kept 2 bases outside the gene matches. Here the CDR3 DNA reads TGTGCCTGGAGTGTACGGACAGGGGGTAATTCACCCCTCCACTTT. Amino acid sequence: CAWSVRTGGNSPLHF.

This clone was detected once. V and J are TRBV30 and TRBJ1-4; 9 bases fit TRBD1. The CDR3 has 13 amino acids. The germline CDR1 and CDR2 sequences are GTSNPN and SVGIG (reference sequence). J lost 11 bases, V lost 3 bases, and 7 bases had no gene match. The CDR3 loop reads CAWREGQGWKLFF. The CDR3 coding sequence is TGTGCCTGGAGAGAGGGACAGGGATGGAAACTGTTTTTT.

The chain carries TRBV10-2 and TRBJ2-1; D gene ambiguous. CDR1 and CDR2 (germline): WSHSY, SAAADI. V lost 0 bases and J 5 bases, leaving 8 bases between the germline ends. This CDR3 has 14 amino acids. CDR3 nucleotide sequence: TGCGCCAGCAGTGAGTCGATAACAGACAATGAGCAGTTCTTC. This translates into CASSESITDNEQFF.

V is TRBV28 and J is TRBJ1-4, with 9 bases that match TRBD1. CDR3 length: 16 amino acids. V shed 5 bases, J shed 8 bases, and the junction held 12 bases outside the gene matches. The germline CDR1 and CDR2 sequences are MDHEN and SYDVKM. CDR3: CASSAGGQGLGEKLFF. CDR3 nucleotide sequence: TGTGCCAGCAGTGCGGGGGGACAGGGATTAGGGGAAAAACTGTTTTTT.

V gene TRBV6-6 combines with J gene TRBJ2-1; 7 positions match TRBD2. The CDR3 consists of 15 residues. The junction had 7 bases not matched to a gene; V was cut back by 0 bases and J by 8 bases. Germline loops: CDR1 MNHNY, CDR2 SVGAGI (reference sequence). CDR3 sequence reads: CASSYSRSGADEQFF. DNA of the CDR3: TGTGCCAGCAGTTACTCCCGGAGCGGGGCGGATGAGCAGTTCTTC.

The V gene is TRBV6-5, the J gene TRBJ1-2; 9 bases map to TRBD1. After removal of 7 bases from V and 3 bases from J, the junction contained 9 bases not matched to a gene. Germline CDR1 reads MNHEY; CDR2 reads SVGAGI. The CDR3 covers 15 residues. The CDR3 DNA reads TGTGCCAGCACCGAACAGGGGGCAGGACACTATGGCTACACCTTC. Protein sequence: CASTEQGAGHYGYTF.

V gene TRBV27 combines with J gene TRBJ2-3; TRBD1 matches at 8 bases. This CDR3 has 14 residues. Germline CDR1 is MNHEY and CDR2 is SMNVEV (reference sequence). V lost 5 bases to trimming and J lost 6 bases; unmatched junction nucleotides: 7. The CDR3 nucleotides read TGTGCCAGCAGTGCGGACAGGGTGTGGGATACGCAGTATTTT. This translates into CASSADRVWDTQYF.

V is TRBV19 and J is TRBJ1-1; 7 bases align to TRBD1. Germline CDR1 is LNHDA and CDR2 is SQIVND (reference sequence). The CDR3 loop spans 12 amino acids. The trim removed 3 bases at V and 8 bases at J, leaving 3 bases unmatched. The CDR3 reads CASSIGTVEAFF. DNA of the CDR3: TGTGCCAGTAGTATTGGGACAGTCGAAGCTTTCTTT.

Here the CDR3 reads CASTAQPTGPTEKLFF. In DNA, the CDR3 is TGTGCCAGCACCGCTCAACCCACAGGCCCCACTGAAAAACTGTTTTTT. The chain recombines TRBV2 with TRBJ1-4; tentative D call: TRBD1 (5 bases). The ends were cut back, 7 bases at V and 7 bases at J, with 22 bases in the middle. CDR3 length equals 16 residues. CDR1 is SNHLY and CDR2 is FYNNEI in the germline V gene.

V usage is TRBV9 and J usage is TRBJ2-7; 9 bases agree with TRBD2. This CDR3 spans 15 amino acids. V shed 0 bases, J shed 5 bases, and the junction held 6 bases outside the gene matches. Per the germline V gene, CDR1 is SGDLS and CDR2 is YYNGEE. This CDR3 reads CASSVEGGLANEQYF. The CDR3 DNA reads as TGTGCCAGCAGCGTAGAAGGGGGACTAGCCAACGAGCAGTACTTC.

CDR3 nucleotides: TGTGCCAGCTCACCCGGGACAGGGGGGGATCAGCCCCAGCATTTT. It encodes CASSPGTGGDQPQHF. The rearrangement joins TRBV18 to TRBJ1-5; 11 nucleotides align to TRBD1. Germline V CDR1 and CDR2: KGHSH, LQKENI. The V and J ends lost 3 bases and 5 bases, in that order; junction bases with no gene match: 3. This CDR3 has 15 residues. Together with reference TRBV18 and TRBJ1-5, the CDR3 gives the full variable domain: NAGVMQNPRHLVRRRGQEARLRCSPMKGHSHVYWYRQLPEEGLKFMVYLQKENIIDESGMPKERFSAEFPKEGPSILRIQQVVRGDSAAYFCASSPGTGGDQPQHFGDGTRLSIL.

The chain carries TRBV14 and TRBJ2-5, with 12 bases aligning to TRBD2. Per the germline V gene, CDR1 is SGHDN and CDR2 is FVKESK. The junction had 9 bases not matched to a gene; V was cut back by 1 base and J by 3 bases. The CDR3 contains 18 residues. CDR3 DNA sequence: TGTGCCAGCAGCCAAGTGACTAGCGGGGGCCGGATAAAAGAGACCCAGTACTTC. This codes for CASSQVTSGGRIKETQYF. Complete variable domain (other parts from reference TRBV14 and TRBJ2-5): EAGVTQFPSHSVIEKGQTVTLRCDPISGHDNLYWYRRVMGKEIKFLLHFVKESKQDESGMPNNRFLAERTGGTYSTLKVQPAELEDSGVYFCASSQVTSGGRIKETQYFGPGTRLLVL.

The chain couples TRBV14 to TRBJ2-7, with D unresolved. V was shortened by 1 base and J by 1 base, with 11 bases between the two germline ends. The CDR3 totals 15 residues. Germline CDR1 reads SGHDN; CDR2 reads FVKESK. CDR3 in amino acids: CASSQGYYQSYEQYF. The CDR3 DNA reads TGTGCCAGCAGCCAAGGTTACTACCAATCCTACGAGCAGTACTTC.